The clone carrying this TCR beta chain appeared a few times. These data come from a study of blood T cell repertoires in COVID-19. This CDR3 has 13 amino acids. V shed 0 bases and J shed 9 bases, with 7 bases lying between them. Germline V CDR1 and CDR2: SGHRS, YFSETQ. The data were produced by immunoSEQ multiplex PCR, yet TCRdb's version contains in-frame clones alone and is incomplete. The table lists about 320,000 clones, less than 85% of them singletons, with around 1.8% in the top ten. Sequences were obtained from PBMCs or T cells enriched from blood (not recorded which). V usage is TRBV5-1 and J usage is TRBJ1-6, with a possible D match to TRBD1 (5 bases). The receptor was derived from a woman under 40 who had been exposed to COVID-19. CDR3 amino acids: CASSLGGVSPLHF. CDR3 bases: TGCGCCAGCAGCTTGGGGGGGGTTTCACCCCTCCACTTT.